The 10 T cell receptor beta chains below were found in one sample sequenced in a study of vaccination and CD4 T cells after COVID-19. Treatment: roughly 11-day PBMC culture with coronavirus spike peptide pools or control peptides (ViraFEST assay). No antigen is known for these receptors. At the Johns Hopkins FTIC core, DNA taken from cultured CD4+ T cells was sequenced by way of the Oncomine TCR Beta short-read assay. TCRdb re-analysed the PCR reads in MiXCR, keeping a single row per CDR3 protein. The repertoire consists of approximately 12,000 distinct CDR3 sequences, with approximately 58% occurring once and the leading ten covering 7.5% to 8.5%. Sequencing was performed on CD4+ T cells from blood, cultured in vitro. The receptors were gathered from a human donor who had recovered from COVID-19.

This sequence joins TRBV20-1 and TRBJ1-2; D ambiguous. The CDR3 spans 13 residues. The V end lost 3 bases, the J end lost 2 bases, and 10 bases lay between the germline ends. CDR1 and CDR2 (germline): DFQATT, SNEGSKA (reference sequence). The CDR3 nucleotides read TGCAGTGCTAGGAAGGAGGGAAACTATGGCTACACCTTC. Translating gives CSARKEGNYGYTF.

Sample share makes this clonotype large (0.1 to 1%). The chain uses TRBV12-3 or TRBV12-4 and TRBJ2-2; 8 nucleotides match TRBD1. Trimming took 5 bases from V and 0 from J; bases not matched to a gene: 2. This CDR3 has 15 amino acids. The CDR3 protein is CASSPQGANTGELFF. CDR3 nucleotides: TGTGCCAGCAGTCCACAGGGGGCGAACACCGGGGAGCTGTTTTTT.

The rearrangement uses TRBV7-9 and TRBJ1-5; the D gene is possibly TRBD1 (5 bases). Deletions cut 8 bases from V and 4 bases from J, with 12 bases between. The CDR3 extends over 13 amino acids. The germline gives CDR1 SEHNR, CDR2 FQNEAQ (reference sequence). CDR3 amino acids: CASRGEGNQPQHF. In DNA, the CDR3 is TGTGCCAGCCGAGGGGAGGGGAATCAGCCCCAGCATTTT.

The chain carries TRBV6-2 or TRBV6-3 and TRBJ1-3; 10 positions match TRBD1. Trimming took 4 bases from V and 1 from J; bases not matched to a gene: 7. This CDR3 contains 17 residues. Germline assignment: CDR1 MNHEY and CDR2 SVGEGT. CDR3 nucleotides: TGTGCCAGCAGTTCGGACCGGGACAGGGGATCTGGAAACACCATATATTTT. Amino acid sequence: CASSSDRDRGSGNTIYF.

The chain has TRBV12-3 or TRBV12-4 and TRBJ2-1; 8 bases map to TRBD2. This CDR3 region has 15 residues. The V and J ends lost 5 bases and 6 bases, in that order; junction bases with no gene match: 9. The CDR3 reads CASSRASAGANEQFF. In DNA form, the CDR3 reads TGTGCCAGCAGTCGCGCGTCAGCGGGAGCCAATGAGCAGTTCTTC.

CDR3 in amino acids: CASSLGGPPYEQYF. The CDR3 DNA is TGTGCCAGCAGCTTAGGAGGGCCCCCCTACGAGCAGTACTTC. The chain links TRBV7-2 to TRBJ2-7; the D gene is possibly TRBD2 (5 bases). Looked up from germline, CDR1 is SGHTA and CDR2 is FQGNSA. V was cut by 1 base and J by 2 bases, with 9 bases left in between. This CDR3 has 14 residues.

This chain connects TRBV11-1 to TRBJ2-1; TRBD2 matches 11 bases. Germline V CDR1 and CDR2: SGHAT, FQDESV (reference sequence). The ends lost 5 bases at V and 8 bases at J; junction bases unmatched: 8. The CDR3 has 15 residues. The CDR3 bases are TGTGCCAGCAGCACTACTAGCGGGAGTTATGATGAGCAGTTCTTC. Protein: CASSTTSGSYDEQFF.

The V and J genes are TRBV7-2 and TRBJ2-7; D is tentatively TRBD1 or TRBD2 (5 bases each). V lost 6 bases and J lost 8, with 11 bases in between. CDR1 and CDR2 from the germline V gene are SGHTA and FQGNSA. The CDR3 is 11 residues long. The CDR3 coding sequence is TGTGCCAGCAGGTCCGGGACGAAGCAGTACTTC. It specifies CASRSGTKQYF.

The chain links TRBV7-2 to TRBJ2-3; 10 bases are shared with TRBD2. The V gene end was trimmed by 6 bases and the J gene end by 2 bases; junction bases not matched to a gene: 8. The CDR3 covers 16 residues. Per germline, CDR1 SGHTA and CDR2 FQGNSA. The CDR3 reads CASSPRLAGITDTQYF. Written as DNA, the CDR3 is TGTGCCAGCAGTCCCAGACTAGCGGGTATCACAGATACGCAGTATTTT.

This CDR3 is CASSQGPGGQPQHF. The CDR3 nucleotides are TGCGCCAGCAGCCAGGGCCCGGGGGGGCAGCCCCAGCATTTT. This chain connects TRBV4-1 to TRBJ1-5; tentatively, D is TRBD1 (5 bases). V lost 3 bases, J lost 7 bases, and 13 bases lay in between. The CDR3 consists of 14 residues. CDR1 and CDR2 from the germline V gene are MGHRA and YSYEKL.